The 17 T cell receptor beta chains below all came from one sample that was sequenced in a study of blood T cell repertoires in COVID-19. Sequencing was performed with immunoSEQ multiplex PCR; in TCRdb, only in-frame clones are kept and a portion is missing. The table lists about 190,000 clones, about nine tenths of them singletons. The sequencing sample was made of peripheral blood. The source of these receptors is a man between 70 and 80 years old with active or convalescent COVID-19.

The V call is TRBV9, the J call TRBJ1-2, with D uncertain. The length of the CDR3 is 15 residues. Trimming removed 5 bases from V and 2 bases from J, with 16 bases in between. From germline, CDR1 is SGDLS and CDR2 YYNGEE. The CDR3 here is CASRAGVNTNYGYTF. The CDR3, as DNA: TGTGCCAGCAGAGCCGGGGTTAACACCAACTATGGCTACACCTTC.

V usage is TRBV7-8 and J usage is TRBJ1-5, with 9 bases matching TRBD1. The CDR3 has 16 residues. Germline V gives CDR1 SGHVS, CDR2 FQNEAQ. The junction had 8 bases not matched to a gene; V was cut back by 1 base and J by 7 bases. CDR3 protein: CASSLVFRQGEQPQHF. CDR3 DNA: TGTGCCAGCAGCTTAGTATTCCGACAGGGGGAACAGCCCCAGCATTTT.

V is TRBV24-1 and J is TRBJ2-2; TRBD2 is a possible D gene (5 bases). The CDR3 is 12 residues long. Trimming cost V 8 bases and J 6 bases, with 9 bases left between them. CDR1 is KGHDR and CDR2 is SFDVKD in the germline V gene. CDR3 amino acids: CATIAGPGELFF. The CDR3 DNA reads TGTGCCACCATTGCGGGTCCCGGGGAGCTGTTTTTT.

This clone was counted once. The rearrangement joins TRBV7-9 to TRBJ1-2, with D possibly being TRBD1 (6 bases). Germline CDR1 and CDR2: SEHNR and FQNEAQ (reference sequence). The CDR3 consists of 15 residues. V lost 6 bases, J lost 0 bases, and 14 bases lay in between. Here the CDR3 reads CASRHPRQANYGYTF. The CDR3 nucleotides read TGTGCCAGCAGACATCCTAGACAGGCTAACTATGGCTACACCTTC.

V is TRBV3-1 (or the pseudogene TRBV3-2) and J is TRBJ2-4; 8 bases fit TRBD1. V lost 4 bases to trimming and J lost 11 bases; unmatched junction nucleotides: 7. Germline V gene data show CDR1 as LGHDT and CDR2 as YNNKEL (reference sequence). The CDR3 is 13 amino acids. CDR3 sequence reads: CASSPRTGRFQYF. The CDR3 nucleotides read TGTGCCAGCAGCCCCAGGACAGGGAGGTTTCAGTACTTC.

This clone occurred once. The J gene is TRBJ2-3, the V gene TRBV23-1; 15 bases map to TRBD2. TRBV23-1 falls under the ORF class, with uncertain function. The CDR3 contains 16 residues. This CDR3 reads CFPWTSGRAATDTQYF. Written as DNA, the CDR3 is TGCTTCCCCTGGACTAGCGGGAGGGCAGCCACAGATACGCAGTATTTT.

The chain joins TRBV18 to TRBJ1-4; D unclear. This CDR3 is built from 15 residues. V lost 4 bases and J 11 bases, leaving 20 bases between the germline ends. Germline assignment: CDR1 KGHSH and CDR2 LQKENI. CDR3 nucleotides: TGTGCCAGCTCACGAGCCGGAGGCGTGCCCGGGAAACTGTTTTTT. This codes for CASSRAGGVPGKLFF.

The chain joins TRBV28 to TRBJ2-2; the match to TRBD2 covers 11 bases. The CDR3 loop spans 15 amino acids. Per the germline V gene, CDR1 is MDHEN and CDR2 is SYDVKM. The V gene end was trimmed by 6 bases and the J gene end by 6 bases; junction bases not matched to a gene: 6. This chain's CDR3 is CASRQPGLAAGELFF. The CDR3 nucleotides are TGTGCCAGCAGGCAACCGGGACTAGCGGCCGGGGAGCTGTTTTTT.

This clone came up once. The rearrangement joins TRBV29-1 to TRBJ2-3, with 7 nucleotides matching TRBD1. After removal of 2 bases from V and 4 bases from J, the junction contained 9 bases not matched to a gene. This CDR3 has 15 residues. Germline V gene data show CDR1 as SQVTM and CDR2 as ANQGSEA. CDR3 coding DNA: TGCAGCGTTGAACGGGTAGGGGGCGGATCAGATACGCAGTATTTT. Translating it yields CSVERVGGGSDTQYF.

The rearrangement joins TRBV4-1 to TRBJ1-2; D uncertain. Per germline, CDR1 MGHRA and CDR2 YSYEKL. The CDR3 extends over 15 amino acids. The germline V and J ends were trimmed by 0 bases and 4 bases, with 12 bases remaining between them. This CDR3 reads CASSQELGQLYGYTF. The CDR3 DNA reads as TGCGCCAGCAGCCAAGAACTTGGGCAACTCTATGGCTACACCTTC.

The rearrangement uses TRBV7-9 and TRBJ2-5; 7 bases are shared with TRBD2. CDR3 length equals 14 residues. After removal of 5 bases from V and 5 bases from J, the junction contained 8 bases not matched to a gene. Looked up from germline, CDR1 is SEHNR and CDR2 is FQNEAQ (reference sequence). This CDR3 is CASSPGLVGETQYF. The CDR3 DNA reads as TGTGCCAGCAGCCCAGGACTAGTAGGGGAGACCCAGTACTTC.

The CDR3 sequence is CATSMGLAASNEQFF. The CDR3 DNA follows: TGTGCCACCAGCATGGGACTAGCGGCTTCCAATGAGCAGTTCTTC. The chain has TRBV15 and TRBJ2-1; the match to TRBD2 covers 11 bases. The CDR3 is 15 amino acids. V trimming: 4 bases; J trimming: 6 bases; junction bases outside the gene matches: 5. Germline V gives CDR1 LNHNV, CDR2 YYDKDF (reference sequence).

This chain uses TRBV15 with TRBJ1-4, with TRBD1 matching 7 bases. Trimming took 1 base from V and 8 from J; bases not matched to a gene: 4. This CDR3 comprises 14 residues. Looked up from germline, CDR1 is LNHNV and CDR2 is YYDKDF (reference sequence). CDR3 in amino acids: CATSRGRGLEKLFF. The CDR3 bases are TGTGCCACCAGCAGAGGTAGGGGGCTGGAAAAACTGTTTTTT.

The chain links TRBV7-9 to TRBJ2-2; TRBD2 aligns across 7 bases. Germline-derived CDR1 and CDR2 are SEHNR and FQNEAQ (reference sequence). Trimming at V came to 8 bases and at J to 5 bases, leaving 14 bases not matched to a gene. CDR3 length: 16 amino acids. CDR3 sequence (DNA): TGTGCCAGCGGTAATAGCGGGCGATGGGATACCGGGGAGCTGTTTTTT. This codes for CASGNSGRWDTGELFF.

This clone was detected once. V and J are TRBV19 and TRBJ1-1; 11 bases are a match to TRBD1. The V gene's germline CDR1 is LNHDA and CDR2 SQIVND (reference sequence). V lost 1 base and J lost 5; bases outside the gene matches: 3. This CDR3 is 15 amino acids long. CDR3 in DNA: TGTGCCAGTAGTATAGGGACAGGGGGCGCAACTGAAGCTTTCTTT. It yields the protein CASSIGTGGATEAFF.

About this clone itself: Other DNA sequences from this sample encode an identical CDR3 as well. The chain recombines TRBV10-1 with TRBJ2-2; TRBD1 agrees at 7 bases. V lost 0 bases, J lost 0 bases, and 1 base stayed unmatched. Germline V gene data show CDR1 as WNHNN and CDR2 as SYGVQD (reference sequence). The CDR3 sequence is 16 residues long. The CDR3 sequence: CASSESTGANTGELFF. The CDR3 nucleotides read TGCGCCAGCAGTGAGTCAACAGGGGCGAACACCGGGGAGCTGTTTTTT.

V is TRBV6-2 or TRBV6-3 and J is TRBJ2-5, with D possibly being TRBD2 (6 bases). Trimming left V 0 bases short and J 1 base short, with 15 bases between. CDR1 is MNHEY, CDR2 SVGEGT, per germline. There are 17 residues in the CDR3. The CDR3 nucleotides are TGTGCCAGCAGTTACTCGATTCGGGGGATTACCCAAGAGACCCAGTACTTC. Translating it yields CASSYSIRGITQETQYF.